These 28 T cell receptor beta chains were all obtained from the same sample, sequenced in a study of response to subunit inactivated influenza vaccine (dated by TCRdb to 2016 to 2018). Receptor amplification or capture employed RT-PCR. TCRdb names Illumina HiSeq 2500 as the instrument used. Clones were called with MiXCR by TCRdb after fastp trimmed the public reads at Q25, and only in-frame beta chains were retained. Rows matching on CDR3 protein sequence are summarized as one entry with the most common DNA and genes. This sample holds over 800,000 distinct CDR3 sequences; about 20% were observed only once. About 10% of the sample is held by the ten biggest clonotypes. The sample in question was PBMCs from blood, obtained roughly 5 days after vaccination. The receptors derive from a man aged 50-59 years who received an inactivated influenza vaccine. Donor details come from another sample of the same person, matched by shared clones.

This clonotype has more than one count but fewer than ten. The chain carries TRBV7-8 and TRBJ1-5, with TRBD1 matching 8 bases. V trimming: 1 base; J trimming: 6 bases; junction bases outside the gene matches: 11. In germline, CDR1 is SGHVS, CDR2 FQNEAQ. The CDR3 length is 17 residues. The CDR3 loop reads CASSLGARTGTGQPQHF. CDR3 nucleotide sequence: TGTGCCAGCAGCTTAGGAGCCCGGACAGGGACGGGTCAGCCCCAGCATTTT.

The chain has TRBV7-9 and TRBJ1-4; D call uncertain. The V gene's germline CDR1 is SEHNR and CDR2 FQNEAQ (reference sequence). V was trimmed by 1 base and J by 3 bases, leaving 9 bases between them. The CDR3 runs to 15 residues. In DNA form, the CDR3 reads TGTGCCAGCAGCTTAGAGGCCGGCCCTAATGAAAAACTGTTTTTT. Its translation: CASSLEAGPNEKLFF.

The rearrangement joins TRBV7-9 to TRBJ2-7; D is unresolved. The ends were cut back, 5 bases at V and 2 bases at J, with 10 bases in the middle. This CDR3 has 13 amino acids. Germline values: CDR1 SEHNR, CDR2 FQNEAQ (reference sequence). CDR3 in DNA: TGTGCCAGCAGCCATACACATACCTACGAGCAGTACTTC. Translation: CASSHTHTYEQYF.

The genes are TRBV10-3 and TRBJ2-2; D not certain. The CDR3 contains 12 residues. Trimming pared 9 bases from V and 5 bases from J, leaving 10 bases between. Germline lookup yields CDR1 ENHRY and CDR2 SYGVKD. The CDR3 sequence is CAIRWLTGELFF. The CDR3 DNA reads TGTGCCATACGCTGGCTAACCGGGGAGCTGTTTTTT.

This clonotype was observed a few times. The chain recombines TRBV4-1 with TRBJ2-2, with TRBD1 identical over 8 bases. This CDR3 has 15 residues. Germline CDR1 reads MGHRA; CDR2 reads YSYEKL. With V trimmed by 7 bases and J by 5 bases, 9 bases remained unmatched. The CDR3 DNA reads TGCGCCAGCAACCTTGGACAGGGAGTTACCGGGGAGCTGTTTTTT. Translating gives CASNLGQGVTGELFF.

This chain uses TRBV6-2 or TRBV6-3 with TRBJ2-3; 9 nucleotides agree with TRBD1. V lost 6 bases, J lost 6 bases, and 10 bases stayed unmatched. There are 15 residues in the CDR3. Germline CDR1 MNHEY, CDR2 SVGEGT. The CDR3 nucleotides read TGTGCCAGCAGCTTACCCGGGACAGGGTTTGATACGCAGTATTTT. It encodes CASSLPGTGFDTQYF.

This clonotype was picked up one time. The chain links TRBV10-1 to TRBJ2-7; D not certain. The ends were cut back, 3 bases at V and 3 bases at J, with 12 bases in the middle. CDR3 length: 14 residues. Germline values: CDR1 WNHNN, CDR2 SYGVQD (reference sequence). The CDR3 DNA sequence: TGCGCCAGCAGTGATAATGGGCACCGCTACGAGCAGTACTTC. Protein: CASSDNGHRYEQYF.

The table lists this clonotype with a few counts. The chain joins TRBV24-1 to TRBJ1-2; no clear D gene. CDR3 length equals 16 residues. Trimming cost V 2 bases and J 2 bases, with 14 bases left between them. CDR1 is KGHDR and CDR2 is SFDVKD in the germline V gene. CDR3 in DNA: TGTGCCACCAGTGATTCACGCTCGGGCCGGAACTATGGCTACACCTTC. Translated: CATSDSRSGRNYGYTF.

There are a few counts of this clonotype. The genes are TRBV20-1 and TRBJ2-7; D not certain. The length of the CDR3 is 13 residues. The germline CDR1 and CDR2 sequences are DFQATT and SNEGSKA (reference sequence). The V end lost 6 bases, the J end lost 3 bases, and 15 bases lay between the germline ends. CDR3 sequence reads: CSAGRSGLYEQYF. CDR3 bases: TGCAGTGCAGGACGTTCCGGGCTCTACGAGCAGTACTTC.

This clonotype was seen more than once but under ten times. CDR3 sequence (DNA): TGCAGTGCTATTCAGGACTTCCTAGATACGCAGTATTTT. Translating it yields CSAIQDFLDTQYF. The V gene is TRBV20-1, the J gene TRBJ2-3, with D possibly TRBD2 on 5 matching bases. Germline V lookup: CDR1 DFQATT, CDR2 SNEGSKA (reference sequence). The CDR3 runs to 13 residues. V gave up 4 bases and J gave up 5 bases, with 13 bases separating them.

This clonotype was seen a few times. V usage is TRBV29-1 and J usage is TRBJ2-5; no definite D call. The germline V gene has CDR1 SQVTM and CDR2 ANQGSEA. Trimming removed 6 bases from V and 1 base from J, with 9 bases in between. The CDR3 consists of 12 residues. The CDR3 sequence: CSVGVSQETQYF. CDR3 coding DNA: TGCAGCGTGGGCGTCTCCCAAGAGACCCAGTACTTC.

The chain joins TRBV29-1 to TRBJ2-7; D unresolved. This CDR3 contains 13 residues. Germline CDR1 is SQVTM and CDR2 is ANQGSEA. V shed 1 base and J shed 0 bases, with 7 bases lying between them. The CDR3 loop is CSVEVATSYEQYF. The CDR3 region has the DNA TGCAGCGTTGAAGTCGCCACCTCCTACGAGCAGTACTTC.

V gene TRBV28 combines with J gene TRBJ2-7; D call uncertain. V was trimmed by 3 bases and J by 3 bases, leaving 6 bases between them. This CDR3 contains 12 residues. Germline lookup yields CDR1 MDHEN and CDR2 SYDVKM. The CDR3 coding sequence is TGTGCCAGCAGTTTTGGGTACTACGAGCAGTACTTC. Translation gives CASSFGYYEQYF.

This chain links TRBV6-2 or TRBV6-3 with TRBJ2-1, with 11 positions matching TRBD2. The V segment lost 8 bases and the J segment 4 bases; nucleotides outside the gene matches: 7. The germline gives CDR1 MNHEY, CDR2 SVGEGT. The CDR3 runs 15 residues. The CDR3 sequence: CASYPSGRLYNEQFF. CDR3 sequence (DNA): TGTGCCAGCTATCCTAGCGGGAGGTTGTACAATGAGCAGTTCTTC.

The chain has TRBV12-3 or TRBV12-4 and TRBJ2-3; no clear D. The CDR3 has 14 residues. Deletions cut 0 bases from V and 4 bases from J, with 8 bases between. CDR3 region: CASSLAYGADTQYF. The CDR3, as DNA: TGTGCCAGCAGTTTAGCGTATGGGGCAGATACGCAGTATTTT.

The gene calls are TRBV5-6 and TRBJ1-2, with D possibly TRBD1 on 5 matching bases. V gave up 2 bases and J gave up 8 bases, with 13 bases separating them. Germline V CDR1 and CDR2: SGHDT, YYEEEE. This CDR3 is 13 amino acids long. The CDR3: CASSFQGSGGYTF. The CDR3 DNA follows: TGTGCCAGCAGCTTTCAGGGTAGCGGCGGCTACACCTTC.

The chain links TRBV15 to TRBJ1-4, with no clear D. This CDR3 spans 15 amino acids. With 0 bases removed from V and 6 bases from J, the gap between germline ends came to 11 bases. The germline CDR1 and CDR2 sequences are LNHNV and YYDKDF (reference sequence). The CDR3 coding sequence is TGTGCCACCAGCAGAGACGGGCCTTCTTATGAAAAACTGTTTTTT. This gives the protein CATSRDGPSYEKLFF.

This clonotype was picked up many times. The CDR3 reads CASGQAHNQPQHF. The CDR3 region has the DNA TGTGCCAGCGGACAGGCACACAATCAGCCCCAGCATTTT. V and J are TRBV11-2 and TRBJ1-5; TRBD1 aligns across 7 bases. CDR1 and CDR2 (germline): SGHAT, FQNNGV. After removal of 8 bases from V and 3 bases from J, the junction contained 4 bases not matched to a gene. The length of the CDR3 is 13 residues. The full variable domain, with the rest looked up from reference TRBV11-2 and TRBJ1-5, is EAGVAQSPRYKIIEKRQSVAFWCNPISGHATLYWYQQILGQGPKLLIQFQNNGVVDDSQLPKDRFSAERLKGVDSTLKIQPAKLEDSAVYLCASGQAHNQPQHFGDGTRLSIL.

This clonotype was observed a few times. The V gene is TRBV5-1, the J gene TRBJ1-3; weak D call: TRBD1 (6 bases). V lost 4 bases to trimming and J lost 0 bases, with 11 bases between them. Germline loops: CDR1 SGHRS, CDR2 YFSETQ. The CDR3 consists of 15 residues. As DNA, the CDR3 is TGCGCCAGCAGCCCAGGACAGATCTCTGGAAACACCATATATTTT. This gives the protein CASSPGQISGNTIYF.

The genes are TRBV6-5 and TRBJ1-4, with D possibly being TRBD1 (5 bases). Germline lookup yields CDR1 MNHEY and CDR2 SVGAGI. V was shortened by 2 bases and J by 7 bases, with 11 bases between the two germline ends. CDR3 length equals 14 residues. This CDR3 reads CASSYRGGGEKLFF. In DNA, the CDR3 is TGTGCCAGCAGTTACAGGGGAGGTGGTGAAAAACTGTTTTTT.

The CDR3 bases are TGTGCCAGCAGCCTGACCCCTCGCGGGCAAGAGACCCAGTACTTC. Translated, it gives CASSLTPRGQETQYF. The chain carries TRBV7-9 and TRBJ2-5, with D maybe TRBD2 (5 bases). CDR3 length equals 15 residues. Per germline, CDR1 SEHNR and CDR2 FQNEAQ (reference sequence). Trimming removed 5 bases at V and 2 bases at J, with 15 bases between.

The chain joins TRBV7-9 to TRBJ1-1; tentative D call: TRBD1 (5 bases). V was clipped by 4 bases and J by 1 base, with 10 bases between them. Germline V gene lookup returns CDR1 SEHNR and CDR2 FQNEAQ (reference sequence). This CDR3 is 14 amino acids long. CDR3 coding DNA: TGTGCCAGCAGCTCGGACACCCCGAACACTGAAGCTTTCTTT. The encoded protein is CASSSDTPNTEAFF. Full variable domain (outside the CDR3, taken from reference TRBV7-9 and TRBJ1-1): DTGVSQNPRHKITKRGQNVTFRCDPISEHNRLYWYRQTLGQGPEFLTYFQNEAQLEKSRLLSDRFSAERPKGSFSTLEIQRTEQGDSAMYLCASSSDTPNTEAFFGQGTRLTVV.

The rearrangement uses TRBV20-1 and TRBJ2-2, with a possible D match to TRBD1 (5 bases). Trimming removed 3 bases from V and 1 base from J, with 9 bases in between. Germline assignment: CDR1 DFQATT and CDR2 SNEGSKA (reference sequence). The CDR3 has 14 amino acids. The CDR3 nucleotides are TGCAGTGCTAGCTGGCAGGGGAACACCGGGGAGCTGTTTTTT. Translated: CSASWQGNTGELFF.

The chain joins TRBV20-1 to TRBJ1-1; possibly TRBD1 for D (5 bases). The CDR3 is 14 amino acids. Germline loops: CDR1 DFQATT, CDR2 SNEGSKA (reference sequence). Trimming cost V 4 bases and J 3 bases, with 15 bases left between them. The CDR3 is CSATRGPRDTEAFF. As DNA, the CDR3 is TGCAGTGCTACCCGGGGCCCGAGGGACACTGAAGCTTTCTTT.

In nucleotides, the CDR3 is TGTGCCAGCAGCTTAGGGCCGGTGGGCTCCTACGAGCAGTACTTC. It codes for CASSLGPVGSYEQYF. The chain uses TRBV11-2 and TRBJ2-7; D is ambiguous. The CDR3 has 15 amino acids. CDR1 is SGHAT and CDR2 is FQNNGV in the germline V gene. Trimming took 1 base from V and 0 from J, leaving 10 bases between them.

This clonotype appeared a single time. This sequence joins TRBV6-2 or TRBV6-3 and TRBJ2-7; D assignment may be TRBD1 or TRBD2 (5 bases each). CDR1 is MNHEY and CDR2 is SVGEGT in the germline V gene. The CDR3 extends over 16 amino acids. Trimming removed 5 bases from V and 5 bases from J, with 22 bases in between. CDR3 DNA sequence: TGTGCCAGCAGTAATCCTACGGGACGAGTATTGAACGAGCAGTACTTC. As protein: CASSNPTGRVLNEQYF.

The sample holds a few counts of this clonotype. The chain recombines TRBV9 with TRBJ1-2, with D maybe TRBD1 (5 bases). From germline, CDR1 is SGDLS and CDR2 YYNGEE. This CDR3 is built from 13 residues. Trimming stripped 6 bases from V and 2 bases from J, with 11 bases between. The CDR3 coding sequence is TGTGCCAGCACGGGACTGAAAAACTATGGCTACACCTTC. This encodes CASTGLKNYGYTF.

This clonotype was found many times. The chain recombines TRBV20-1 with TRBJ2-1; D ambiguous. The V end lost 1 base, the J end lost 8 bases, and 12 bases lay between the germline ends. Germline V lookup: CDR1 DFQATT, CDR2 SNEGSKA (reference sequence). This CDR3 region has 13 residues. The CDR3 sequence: CSARGGGYDEQFF. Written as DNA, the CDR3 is TGCAGTGCTAGAGGAGGTGGTTACGATGAGCAGTTCTTC.